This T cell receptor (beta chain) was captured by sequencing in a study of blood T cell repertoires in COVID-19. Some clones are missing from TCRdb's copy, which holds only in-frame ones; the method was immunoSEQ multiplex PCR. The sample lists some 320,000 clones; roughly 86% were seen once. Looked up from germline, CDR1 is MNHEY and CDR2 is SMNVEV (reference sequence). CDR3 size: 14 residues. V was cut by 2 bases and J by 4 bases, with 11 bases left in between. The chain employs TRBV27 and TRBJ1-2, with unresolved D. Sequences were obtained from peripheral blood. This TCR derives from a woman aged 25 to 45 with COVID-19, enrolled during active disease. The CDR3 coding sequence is TGTGCCAGCAGTTTAACCCTGGGCAGCTATGGCTACACCTTC. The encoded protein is CASSLTLGSYGYTF.